This T cell receptor beta chain was retrieved from a study of cytomegalovirus exposure and HLA in healthy donors (dated 2017 in TCRdb). Background on the whole study: An earlier analysis of some 600 of the donors reported about 260 Gb of sequence data and about 120 million unique TCR beta sequences obtained from around 190 million T cells. An earlier analysis of some 600 of the donors applied high-throughput TCR beta sequencing to assess whether each TCR beta V gene segment acted as functional or pseudogenic. Rather than drawing on any new phenotypic data, the later analysis identified candidate immune exposures from TCR beta sequences and the way those sequences occurred across donors. An early release that covered some 640 HLA-typed donors contained about 300 gigabases of sequencing data and tens of millions of unique TCR sequences. The study aimed to test whether cataloging public T cell receptors could reveal signatures of past pathogen exposure. Typing coverage differed by locus: A, B, C, DRB1 and DQB1 were typed in about 620-630 donors, DQA1 in roughly 510, DPA1 in some 570, and DPB1 in just under 490. HLA typing covered class I and class II loci at four-digit resolution. The genetic ancestry cluster associated with self-reported Caucasian donors included 80% to 90% of the roughly 400 genotyped donors. Using immunosequencing, the study profiled T cell repertoires from roughly 650 subjects and related those repertoires to cytomegalovirus serostatus. Roughly five DR-DQ haplotypes were treated as single units for association and clustering because of strong linkage in the cohort. Every discovery cohort repertoire had been produced on one sequencing platform. Donor age, sex, ethnicity and CMV serostatus were compiled together with the repertoire data. In a later analysis, previously published TCR beta repertoires from 666 donors were re-analyzed and high-resolution HLA genotyping was added so that TCR occurrence patterns could be studied. A later genetic analysis took genome-wide SNP genotypes for about three fifths of the 666 donors and used that subset as a discovery cohort. The study combined high-throughput TCR immunosequencing, statistical association of individual TCRs with disease status, and machine learning to predict cytomegalovirus infection status. Across under 500 genotyped donors of the cohort, an average of approximately 220,000 unique TCR beta nucleotide sequences per donor were sequenced, and roughly 20% of those sequences were non-productive. Along with the roughly 670-subject first cohort, a separate validation cohort of 120 different subjects was used. Here is what the overall study found, with its caveats: Most TCR sequences were seen in very few donors, while some public TCRs were found in many individuals. The classifier was reported to diagnose cytomegalovirus status with high specificity and sensitivity in both the original and validation cohorts. The authors suggested that the approach could potentially be extended to other disease states and immunological phenotypes. A later analysis associated some 17,000 TCR beta sequences with specific HLA alleles at a false discovery rate of 0.05. In vitro tests confirmed that a few of the cytomegalovirus-associated TCR beta chains recognize cytomegalovirus antigens. A cluster of highly shared sequence variants was judged likely to be a technical artifact of the sequencing pipeline. Linkage disequilibrium might explain the correlated functional status among segregating V segments, but an unknown experimental factor could not be excluded. In a later genetic analysis, fewer N-insertions in productive TCRs were reported among donors in an Asian-associated ancestry cluster than the approximately 670-donor mean. In a later analysis, HLA-associated TCR beta chains were found to be more clonally expanded and to have lower generation probabilities than equally common non-associated chains. According to a later analysis, most CMV-associated TCR beta chains appeared to be HLA-restricted, and the HLA associations seemed to be driven largely by CMV exposure. Because HLA typing was unavailable for some donors at each locus, only the typed subset was used in association tests. CMV serostatus was the only immune exposure information available for the cohort. A further reported finding was that TCR beta sequences accurately predicted the HLA-A and HLA-B alleles for most subjects in the first cohort. Only TCR beta chains were sequenced in this cohort, and the absence of alpha or paired-chain data limited detectable features. In a later analysis, several top co-occurrence clusters were reported to appear linked to parvovirus B19, influenza, CMV and Epstein-Barr virus. A later genetic analysis associated a missense DCLRE1C variant with V-gene and J-gene trimming of TCR beta chains, and an independent cohort replicated the association. The 87-base-pair reads could not distinguish some IMGT-functional V segments, including TRBV6-2 and TRBV6-3, so those segments were excluded. Because counts were too low, roughly 17 rarely observed V segments, including chromosome 9 orphons, were left out of the earlier analysis of several hundred of the donors. Presence/absence analyses assumed roughly uniform sequencing depth across donors, an assumption that may not hold. Assigning TCR associations to individual alleles was difficult when HLA alleles, especially DR and DQ, strongly co-occurred. In an earlier analysis of some 550 of the donors, most TCR beta V segments were observed in productive rearrangements about 87% or about 30% of the time, broadly matching IMGT annotations. In a later analysis, TCR association rates were found to vary across HLA loci, with the most associated TCRs seen for DRB1 alleles and the fewest for HLA-C alleles. A total of around 150 TCR beta chains were listed by the study as associated with cytomegalovirus.

In total, more than 500 healthy bone marrow donors made up the cohort. At the time of sampling, every cohort member was nominally healthy, though immune exposures that went unrecorded were likely present. The donor was CMV seropositive and belonged to the group of more than 250 seropositive cohort members. Each donor provided a peripheral blood sample, and peripheral blood mononuclear cells were used for TCR beta sequencing. The Qiagen DNeasy Blood Extraction Kit was used to extract genomic DNA from the blood cell samples. Concerning this clone: Its antigen is currently not known. No much larger clonotype is one base removed from it; base qualities were not supplied.

Spanning cysteine to phenylalanine, the CDR3 consists of 14 amino acids. CDR3 DNA only is kept here, 42 bases in frame from base 1. Trimming costs V 6 bases and J 0 bases, and their ends lie 12 bases apart. The germline V gene (reference sequence) specifies MNHNY as CDR1 and SVGAGI as CDR2. Library preparation used the immunoSEQ multiplex PCR assay. A mixture of 60 forward primers for TCR Vbeta segments and 13 reverse primers for TCR Jbeta segments was used in the multiplex PCR. Amplification of the CDR3 region of rearranged TCR beta genes was performed with a multiplex PCR assay on genomic DNA. Amplified TCR beta libraries were sequenced as 87-base-pair reads on the Illumina HiSeq System. The original pipeline was this. In a later analysis, around 80 million unique TCR beta chains were counted across the roughly 670 repertoires, and roughly 10 million of these chains were shared by at least two donors. To remove PCR and sequencing errors, raw reads were error-corrected and collapsed into unique sequences using a nearest-neighbor algorithm that merged closely related sequences. To assign V, D and J gene segments, CDR3 sequences were aligned to IMGT reference sequences. For a sequence to be retained, a match of at least six nucleotides to both a V gene segment and a J gene segment was required. A rearrangement was called productive if the CDR3 had no stop codons and remained in frame with V and J, and every other rearrangement was called non-productive. CDR3 was defined according to IMGT convention as the region running from the second conserved V-encoded cysteine to the conserved J-encoded phenylalanine. Sequences without an unambiguous match to a single V gene segment were excluded from the earlier analysis of several hundred of the donors. In an earlier analysis of 587 of the donors, V segments were called functional above 56.7% productive rearrangements and were called segregating when the between-donor standard deviation exceeded 5%. To diagnose cytomegalovirus status from the catalog of TCR beta chain sequences, a statistical classification framework was built. V and J gene assignment, in a later analysis, came from comparing TCR nucleotide sequences with IMGT/GENE-DB human TR gene sequences. The TCRdist pipeline was used in a later analysis to assign CDR3 sequences and most-parsimonious VDJ recombination scenarios. In a later analysis, every TCR beta chain was defined by the combination of its CDR3 amino acid sequence and its V-gene family, and reads without a unique V-gene family were dropped. In a later analysis, several hundred highly shared, low-generation-probability nucleotide sequences were removed to address suspected cross-contamination and a sequencing artifact. A later analysis calculated a clonal expansion index for each public chain from normalized within-repertoire ranks of inferred template counts. A later analysis computed generation probabilities with a VDJ recombination model fitted to out-of-frame rearrangements, and checked the results against IGoR. Hypergeometric tests were used in a later analysis to score TCR-TCR, TCR-HLA and TCR-CMV co-occurrence, with a repertoire-size bias correction applied to the TCR pairs. To estimate false discovery rates, a later analysis permuted the HLA or CMV assignments 20 times. A later analysis grouped co-occurring TCRs with DBSCAN, adding TCRdist sequence similarity when clustering within HLA-allele-positive subsets. Co-occurrence clustering excluded repertoires with fewer than 30,000 or more than 120,000 public chains, plus five with anomalous nucleotide sharing. As stored in TCRdb, this immuneACCESS dataset retains in-frame rearrangements with V and J assigned. A fraction of the clones does not appear; measured against another copy, unresolved V genes explain less than half of the discrepancy, and the remainder lacks a known reason. Clonal size and the V and J genes are those of that table, whereas D and trimming came from the DNA. For this sample there are about 180,000 clones; around 80% appear just once. The ten largest clones add up to around 1.4% of the sample.

The TCR sequence derives from a girl between 10 and 17 years old in good health and CMV-seropositive. The receptor chain draws on TRBV6-6 and TRBJ2-7, with the D gene uncertain. Sequencing was carried out using PBMCs. The DNA sequence reads TGTGCCAGCAGCCCCCAACAGAACTCCTACGAGCAGTACTTC. It translates to CASSPQQNSYEQYF.